Sequencing of this T cell receptor beta chain was carried out in a study of blood T cell repertoires in COVID-19 (dated by TCRdb to 2018 to 2020). About the study as a whole: Samples from collaborators originated in the United States, Italy and Spain and spanned both the acute and convalescent phases of COVID-19. Where HLA class I and class II types were available, the types were taken from metadata supplied by the sample provider, not from assay-based typing. The material from the prospective study consisted of cDNA or gDNA derived from T cells, B-cell-depleted T cells, or PBMCs. The repertoires were made available in a free public database intended to serve as a resource for research on the immune response to SARS-CoV-2. The sample metadata nearly always contained a de-identified subject ID, COVID-19 status, age in years and sex. Samples were obtained from the ongoing ImmuneRACE study (first 160 participants) and from approximately 1,200 subjects provided by 6 global collaborators. The dataset comprised deeply sampled blood TCRbeta repertoires from subjects exposed to, actively infected with, or recovered from COVID-19.

Details on this clone: The target of this receptor is not known. Qualities for individual bases were not recorded, and no much larger clone is one base off.

The immunoSEQ Assay, a bias-controlled multiplex PCR, was used to amplify TCRbeta CDR3 regions from genomic DNA. Per the source publication's procedure: Within the assay, amplification of reference gene primers was used to estimate how many nucleated cells each sample contained. To quantify the absolute abundance of each unique TCRbeta CDR3 rearrangement, sequence reads were collapsed and filtered. For each sample, productive Simpson clonality was calculated by taking the square root of Simpson's diversity index across productive rearrangements. TCRdb mirrors the immuneACCESS table, restricted to in-frame sequences. Some clones are absent from its copies; in checked studies, under half trace to an unresolved V gene, and the reason for the others is unknown. The V and J calls and clone size come from that table; D and trimming were worked out from the DNA. This sample lists approximately 300,000 clones; approximately 85% were detected once. 0.87% of the sample rests with the top ten.

The paper as a whole reports these results and caveats: How much clinical and demographic metadata was included differed by source and by participant, and the metadata was provided uncurated.

CDR1 and CDR2, per the germline V gene, are SGHRS and YFSETQ. The germline ends are 17 bases apart after V is trimmed by 6 bases and J by 1 base. Including cysteine and phenylalanine, the CDR3 has 17 amino acids. Just the 51-base CDR3 DNA is kept, in frame starting at base 1. One collaborating source in Seattle enrolled patients while the patients were actively infected and followed the patients over time throughout the course of disease. Each collaborating institution followed its own protocols to collect whole blood in K2EDTA tubes. For TCRbeta analysis, collaborator samples were shipped as frozen whole blood, as isolated PBMCs, or as DNA extracted from either sample type.

Recombination linked TRBV5-1 to TRBJ2-6; TRBD2 is perhaps the D gene, given 7 matching bases. Sequencing input: peripheral blood. This receptor was taken from a human donor with COVID-19, enrolled during active disease. The donor label of this sample is uncertain. The nucleotide sequence is TGCGCCAGCACCACGGAGGGAGGGGGATCTGGGGCCAACGTCCTGACTTTC. This yields the protein CASTTEGGGSGANVLTF.